Listed below are T cell receptor beta chains from one sample, sequenced in a study of T cell responses to AZD1222 COVID-19 vaccine. TCRdb's table, derived via immunoSEQ multiplex PCR, lists solely in-frame clones and lacks some. The table has 150,000 to 200,000 clones, around 95% seen once. The source material was peripheral blood, sampled on day 0 of AZD1222 vaccination. Receptors originate from an adult in good health. CDR3s include the opening cysteine and the closing phenylalanine or tryptophan. A D gene is named only where the DNA matches it firmly. The size entry is marked missing in some rows and otherwise reads once, few, many or a size class.

j_call clone_size v_call d_call cdr3_aa cdr3_nt
TRBJ1-5 . TRBV15 . CATSRTKDTSNQPQHF TGTGCCACCAGCAGAACCAAGGACACGAGCAATCAGCCCCAGCATTTT
TRBJ2-1 . TRBV19 TRBD2 CASSPGASGRGHEQFF TGTGCCAGTAGTCCTGGGGCAAGCGGGAGGGGTCATGAGCAGTTCTTC
TRBJ1-4 . TRBV7-6 . CASSFFATNEKLFF TGTGCCAGCAGCTTCTTTGCAACTAATGAAAAACTGTTTTTT
TRBJ2-1 . TRBV11-2 . CASSPGVADYNEQFF TGTGCCAGCAGCCCCGGGGTAGCAGACTACAATGAGCAGTTCTTC
TRBJ2-2 . TRBV6-5 TRBD2 CASPGLAGEAGELFF TGTGCCAGCCCGGGACTAGCGGGAGAGGCCGGGGAGCTGTTTTTT
TRBJ2-7 . TRBV27 . CASKTQATSYEQYF TGTGCCAGCAAAACCCAGGCGACCTCCTACGAGCAGTACTTC
TRBJ2-7 . TRBV9 TRBD1 CASSRGTGVPYEQYF TGTGCCAGCAGCCGGGGGACAGGGGTGCCCTACGAGCAGTACTTC
TRBJ2-7 . TRBV4-1 . CASSPTSDRTNGQYF TGCGCCAGCAGCCCGACCTCCGACAGGACCAACGGGCAGTACTTC
TRBJ1-1 . TRBV6-2/TRBV6-3 TRBD1 CASSYGPRDRGGVAFF TGTGCCAGCAGTTACGGGCCCCGGGACAGGGGAGGAGTAGCTTTCTTT
TRBJ2-3 . TRBV4-2 TRBD2 CASSLPGGLAGVQDTDTQYF TGTGCCAGCAGCCTCCCCGGTGGGCTAGCGGGAGTCCAGGACACAGATACGCAGTATTTT
TRBJ1-2 . TRBV28 TRBD1 CASSTGTGEGNTF TGTGCCAGCAGTACCGGGACAGGGGAGGGAAATACCTTC
TRBJ2-2 . TRBV19 TRBD1 CASSIPGGSLNTGELFF TGTGCCAGTAGTATCCCAGGGGGATCTTTAAACACCGGGGAGCTGTTTTTT
TRBJ1-2 . TRBV19 . CASSYRAGYGYTF TGTGCCAGTAGCTACCGGGCAGGCTATGGCTACACCTTC
TRBJ2-7 . TRBV11-2 . CASSRTLEQYF TGTGCCAGCAGCCGGACCCTCGAGCAGTACTTC
TRBJ1-2 . TRBV7-2 . CASSILGEPGYTF TGTGCCAGCAGCATATTGGGAGAACCGGGCTACACCTTC
TRBJ1-2 . TRBV7-3 TRBD1 CASSSGTGEGYTF TGTGCCAGCAGCTCCGGGACAGGGGAAGGCTACACCTTC
TRBJ2-7 . TRBV6-1 TRBD1 CASSDRGPSYEQYF TGTGCCAGCAGTGACAGGGGGCCCTCCTACGAGCAGTACTTC
TRBJ1-2 . TRBV7-9 . CASSSPGARANYGYTF TGTGCCAGCAGCTCCCCGGGCGCTAGAGCTAACTATGGCTACACCTTC
TRBJ2-7 . TRBV4-1 TRBD2 CASSQAGTRGEQYF TGCGCCAGCAGCCAAGCTGGGACTAGGGGCGAGCAGTACTTC
TRBJ1-1 . TRBV9 TRBD1 CASGTGGGTEAFF TGTGCCAGTGGTACAGGGGGAGGCACTGAAGCTTTCTTT
TRBJ1-5 . TRBV2 TRBD1 CASSPTGYNQPQHF TGTGCCAGCAGTCCGACAGGGTACAATCAGCCCCAGCATTTT
TRBJ1-1 . TRBV5-4 . CASSPREVNTEAFF TGTGCCAGCAGCCCCAGGGAGGTGAACACTGAAGCTTTCTTT
TRBJ1-5 . TRBV9 . CASSVGQGNQPQHF TGTGCCAGCAGCGTAGGACAGGGCAATCAGCCCCAGCATTTT
TRBJ2-7 . TRBV9 . CASSVDSGVYEQYF TGTGCCAGCAGCGTAGATTCCGGGGTCTACGAGCAGTACTTC
TRBJ1-5 once TRBV5-6 TRBD1 CASSAGTGGAGGQPQHF TGTGCCAGCAGCGCCGGGACAGGGGGTGCCGGGGGTCAGCCCCAGCATTTT
TRBJ2-3 . TRBV4-2 TRBD2 CASSREAGGVTDTQYF TGTGCCAGCAGCCGGGAAGCGGGAGGAGTCACAGATACGCAGTATTTT
TRBJ2-1 . TRBV27 TRBD1 CASSSDRAGGLQYNEQFF TGTGCCAGCAGTTCGGACAGGGCCGGCGGCTTACAATACAATGAGCAGTTCTTC
TRBJ2-3 . TRBV29-1 . CSVSRQSTGGTDTQYF TGCAGCGTCTCAAGACAAAGTACGGGCGGCACAGATACGCAGTATTTT
TRBJ1-5 . TRBV10-3 TRBD1 CAISETGEGQPQHF TGTGCCATCAGTGAAACAGGGGAAGGGCAGCCCCAGCATTTT
TRBJ1-1 . TRBV9 . CASSVEPQGLNTEAFF TGTGCCAGCAGCGTAGAACCTCAGGGGCTGAACACTGAAGCTTTCTTT
TRBJ1-1 . TRBV28 TRBD1 CASTLGQWNTEAFF TGTGCCAGCACCCTGGGACAGTGGAACACTGAAGCTTTCTTT
TRBJ2-7 . TRBV29-1 . CSVEPDNSYEQYF TGCAGCGTTGAACCGGACAACTCCTACGAGCAGTACTTC
TRBJ2-1 . TRBV6-4 . CASSDYWGNEQFF TGTGCCAGCAGTGACTATTGGGGGAATGAGCAGTTCTTC
TRBJ2-7 . TRBV28 TRBD1 CASSPRDSAHEQYF TGTGCCAGCAGTCCCCGGGACAGTGCTCACGAGCAGTACTTC
TRBJ1-1 . TRBV9 . CASSVWGGAGEAFF TGTGCCAGCAGCGTTTGGGGAGGCGCCGGGGAAGCTTTCTTT
TRBJ1-6 . TRBV27 . CASTQGQLGGSPLHF TGTGCCAGCACCCAGGGCCAACTAGGCGGCTCACCCCTCCACTTT
TRBJ2-1 . TRBV7-8 . CASSLLGLVF TGTGCCAGCAGCCTACTAGGCTTGGTCTTC
TRBJ1-1 . TRBV29-1 . CSGVANTEAFF TGCAGCGGGGTGGCGAACACTGAAGCTTTCTTT
TRBJ1-3 . TRBV18 . CASSLAVPVSGNTIYF TGTGCCAGCTCCCTCGCAGTCCCAGTCTCTGGAAACACCATATATTTT
TRBJ1-5 . TRBV27 . CASSLQSNQPQHF TGTGCCAGCAGTTTGCAAAGCAATCAGCCCCAGCATTTT
TRBJ2-7 . TRBV11-2 . CASSPGLLGSYEQYF TGTGCCAGCAGCCCGGGACTTTTAGGGTCCTACGAGCAGTACTTC
TRBJ1-1 . TRBV9 . CASSARRDNTEAFF TGTGCCAGCAGCGCGAGAAGAGATAACACTGAAGCTTTCTTT
TRBJ1-2 . TRBV7-9 . CASSLPNREHGYTF TGTGCCAGCAGCTTGCCGAACAGGGAACATGGCTACACCTTC
TRBJ2-7 . TRBV19 . CASSPGPYEQYF TGTGCCAGTTCTCCCGGTCCCTACGAGCAGTACTTC
TRBJ1-2 . TRBV7-2 TRBD1 CASTNGGLGTGLGYTF TGTGCCAGCACCAATGGGGGGCTTGGGACAGGGCTTGGCTACACCTTC
TRBJ1-5 . TRBV18 . CASSPPSGAAQPQHF TGTGCCAGCTCACCACCCTCCGGGGCGGCCCAGCCCCAGCATTTT
TRBJ1-1 . TRBV19 TRBD1 CASSTQGVVAESNTEAFF TGTGCCAGTAGTACTCAGGGGGTGGTCGCCGAGTCGAACACTGAAGCTTTCTTT
TRBJ2-5 . TRBV23-1 . CASSQGMETQYF TGCGCCAGCAGCCAGGGAATGGAGACCCAGTACTTC
TRBJ2-1 . TRBV5-1 TRBD1 CASTKMGQGTGEQFF TGCGCCAGCACCAAAATGGGACAGGGGACTGGTGAGCAGTTCTTC
TRBJ1-2 . TRBV27 . CASSQVRWSGYTF TGTGCCAGCAGTCAGGTTAGGTGGAGTGGCTACACCTTC
TRBJ1-5 . TRBV19 . CASSYEGLNQPQHF TGTGCCAGTAGCTACGAGGGGCTTAATCAGCCCCAGCATTTT
TRBJ2-1 . TRBV6-5 . CASSPVQSSYNEQFF TGTGCCAGCAGTCCCGTGCAGAGCTCCTACAATGAGCAGTTCTTC
TRBJ1-4 once TRBV6-5 . CASSYSSGVGEKLFF TGTGCCAGCAGTTACTCGAGTGGGGTCGGTGAAAAACTGTTTTTT
TRBJ1-5 . TRBV4-2 . CASSQDRQGNQPQHF TGTGCCAGCAGCCAAGATAGGCAGGGAAATCAGCCCCAGCATTTT
TRBJ1-1 . TRBV19 TRBD1 CASRDRVDVVTEAFF TGTGCCAGTCGCGACAGGGTGGACGTGGTCACTGAAGCTTTCTTT
TRBJ1-1 once TRBV3-1/TRBV3-2 . CASSLQHNGGAFF TGTGCCAGCAGCCTTCAACACAACGGGGGAGCTTTCTTT
TRBJ2-5 once TRBV2 TRBD2 CASDLSGPRETQYF TGTGCCAGCGACCTTAGCGGGCCCCGAGAGACCCAGTACTTC
TRBJ2-1 . TRBV11-2 TRBD1 CASSVLDRDDNEQFF TGTGCCAGCAGCGTTTTGGACAGGGATGACAATGAGCAGTTCTTC
TRBJ1-2 once TRBV10-3 . CAIREDGNYGYTF TGTGCCATCAGGGAAGACGGTAACTATGGCTACACCTTC
TRBJ1-1 . TRBV5-1 . CASSGNGRDTEAFF TGCGCCAGCAGCGGGAACGGTCGGGACACTGAAGCTTTCTTT